A single sample gave rise to the 13 T cell receptor beta chains below, sequenced in a study of beta chain features in type 1 diabetes. The authors reverse transcribed all of the isolated RNA, so sequencing captured expressed TCRB transcripts. Profiled with immunoSEQ multiplex PCR; TCRdb holds only in-frame clones, not every one. The sample records around 250,000 clones, around an eighth being singletons. Sequences were obtained from naive CD4+ T cells from blood. The receptor set was obtained from a woman aged 40 to 50 in good health.

This clone showed up just a few times. The same CDR3 is also encoded by other DNA sequences in this sample. V and J are TRBV19 and TRBJ2-3; the match to TRBD2 covers 10 bases. The V gene's germline CDR1 is LNHDA and CDR2 SQIVND (reference sequence). The CDR3 runs 14 residues. V was clipped by 3 bases and J by 4 bases; unmatched bases: 1. CDR3 bases: TGTGCCAGTAGTATCGGACTAGCGGCAGATACGCAGTATTTT. This gives the protein CASSIGLAADTQYF.

This clone occurred a few times. The CDR3 DNA sequence: TGTGCCAGCAGCTCCCTAGCGGGGGGATTCACCGGGGAGCTGTTTTTT. This codes for CASSSLAGGFTGELFF. This rearrangement joins TRBV5-5 to TRBJ2-2, with 11 positions matching TRBD2. Germline V lookup: CDR1 SGHKS, CDR2 YYEKEE (reference sequence). The J segment lost 4 bases and the V segment lost 3 bases, leaving 5 bases of the junction unmatched. The CDR3 is made up of 16 amino acids.

This clone was detected only a few times. The V and J genes are TRBV19 and TRBJ1-2; D possibly corresponds to TRBD1 (5 bases). With 9 bases removed from V and 8 bases from J, the gap between germline ends came to 22 bases. Germline-derived CDR1 and CDR2 are LNHDA and SQIVND (reference sequence). The CDR3 is 14 residues long. CDR3 coding DNA: TGTGCCAGCACAATTGCGGCAGGGCGTTACGGCTACACCTTC. This codes for CASTIAAGRYGYTF.

Note on this clone: The sample has other DNA sequences that encode this CDR3 too. The chain has TRBV18 and TRBJ1-1; D might be TRBD1 (5 bases). Germline loops: CDR1 KGHSH, CDR2 LQKENI. V dropped 3 bases and J dropped 2 bases, with 10 bases sitting between them. There are 14 residues in the CDR3. This CDR3 is CASSPQGPNTEAFF. The DNA of the CDR3 is TGTGCCAGCTCACCGCAGGGCCCAAACACTGAAGCTTTCTTT.

This clone was found a few times. For the CDR3, the DNA is TGTGCCAGCAGCCCGGGACAGATGGGGGGACATCTCTACGAGCAGTACTTC. Amino acid sequence: CASSPGQMGGHLYEQYF. The rearrangement uses TRBV5-5 and TRBJ2-7, with TRBD1 as a possible D gene (7 bases). V shed 4 bases and J shed 3 bases, with 23 bases lying between them. CDR1 and CDR2 (germline): SGHKS, YYEKEE (reference sequence). The CDR3 loop spans 17 amino acids.

The CDR3 sequence: CASSEARQFF. The CDR3 DNA reads as TGTGCCAGCAGTGAAGCCAGGCAGTTCTTC. The V and J genes are TRBV2 and TRBJ2-1; unclear D gene. CDR1 is SNHLY and CDR2 is FYNNEI in the germline V gene. V lost 0 bases and J lost 12, with 3 bases in between. The CDR3 extends over 10 amino acids.

This clone was recorded a few times. The chain joins TRBV7-6 to TRBJ2-7; no clear D. The CDR3 has 14 residues. CDR1 and CDR2 from the germline V gene are SGHVS and FNYEAQ. The V and J ends lost 1 base and 0 bases respectively, with 7 bases between them. The CDR3 DNA reads TGTGCCAGCAGCTTAGGGCCTAGCTCCTACGAGCAGTACTTC. The encoded protein is CASSLGPSSYEQYF. The full variable domain, its missing parts supplied by reference TRBV7-6 and TRBJ2-7, is GAGVSQSPRYKVTKRGQDVALRCDPISGHVSLYWYRQALGQGPEFLTYFNYEAQQDKSGLPNDRFSAERPEGSISTLTIQRTEQRDSAMYRCASSLGPSSYEQYFGPGTRLTVT.

The chain has TRBV5-4 and TRBJ2-5, with 9 bases aligning to TRBD2. The trim removed 4 bases at V and 2 bases at J, leaving 12 bases unmatched. Germline lookup yields CDR1 SGHNT and CDR2 YYREEE (reference sequence). The CDR3 totals 17 residues. The CDR3 DNA sequence: TGTGCCAGCAGCCAAGACGAGCTAGCGGGGCGACAAGAGACCCAGTACTTC. It specifies CASSQDELAGRQETQYF.

The chain has TRBV5-1 and TRBJ1-6; D might be TRBD1 (6 bases). Looked up from germline, CDR1 is SGHRS and CDR2 is YFSETQ. The CDR3 is 18 residues long. V lost 2 bases, J lost 7 bases, and 22 bases lay in between. The CDR3 nucleotides are TGCGCCAGCAGCTTCCCCACTTTAGGGGGATCGGAAAATTCACCCCTCCACTTT. It codes for CASSFPTLGGSENSPLHF.

This clone showed up just a few times. The V gene is TRBV21-1, the J gene TRBJ1-2. TRBV21-1 is a known pseudogene. The length of the CDR3 is 11 residues. CDR3 sequence: CASSCSGGYTF. CDR3 bases: TGTGCCAGCAGTTGCAGCGGGGGCTACACCTTC.

V is TRBV19 and J is TRBJ2-2; TRBD2 aligns across 13 bases. The junction had 10 bases not matched to a gene; V was cut back by 10 bases and J by 5 bases. The CDR3 is 16 residues long. The V gene's germline CDR1 is LNHDA and CDR2 SQIVND (reference sequence). CDR3 loop: CATRGTSGDDTGELFF. The CDR3 DNA sequence: TGTGCCACCAGGGGGACTAGCGGGGATGATACCGGGGAGCTGTTTTTT. The whole variable domain, remainder taken from reference TRBV19 and TRBJ2-2, is DGGITQSPKYLFRKEGQNVTLSCEQNLNHDAMYWYRQDPGQGLRLIYYSQIVNDFQKGDIAEGYSVSREKKESFPLTVTSAQKNPTAFYLCATRGTSGDDTGELFFGEGSRLTVL.

The J gene is TRBJ2-2, the V gene TRBV18, with 7 nucleotides matching TRBD1. The CDR3 totals 18 residues. V shed 6 bases, J shed 5 bases, and the junction held 18 bases outside the gene matches. Germline CDR1 reads KGHSH; CDR2 reads LQKENI. CDR3: CASSQISRQGISTGELFF. The CDR3 DNA follows: TGTGCCAGCTCCCAAATATCACGACAGGGAATCTCAACCGGGGAGCTGTTTTTT.

The sample holds a few counts of this clone. The V and J genes are TRBV7-6 and TRBJ2-7, with a tentative D call TRBD1 (6 bases). This CDR3 contains 16 residues. Trimming shortened V by 2 bases and J by 4 bases, and 18 bases separated the two germline ends. The V gene's germline CDR1 is SGHVS and CDR2 FNYEAQ. The CDR3 DNA reads TGTGCCAGCAGCTTAACTCAGGGGCACTTGGTATACGAGCAGTACTTC. It encodes CASSLTQGHLVYEQYF.